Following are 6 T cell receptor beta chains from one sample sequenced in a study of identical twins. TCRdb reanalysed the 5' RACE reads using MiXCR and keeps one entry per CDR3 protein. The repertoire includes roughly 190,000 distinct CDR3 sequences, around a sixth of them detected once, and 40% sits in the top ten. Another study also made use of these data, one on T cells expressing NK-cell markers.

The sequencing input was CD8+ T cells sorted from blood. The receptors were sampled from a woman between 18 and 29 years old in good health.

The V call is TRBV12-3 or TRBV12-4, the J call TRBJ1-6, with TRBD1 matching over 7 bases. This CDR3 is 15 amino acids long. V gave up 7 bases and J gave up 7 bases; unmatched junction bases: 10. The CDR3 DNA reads TGTGCCAGCACCCTATACCGGGACAGAAATTCACCCCTCCACTTT. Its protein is CASTLYRDRNSPLHF.

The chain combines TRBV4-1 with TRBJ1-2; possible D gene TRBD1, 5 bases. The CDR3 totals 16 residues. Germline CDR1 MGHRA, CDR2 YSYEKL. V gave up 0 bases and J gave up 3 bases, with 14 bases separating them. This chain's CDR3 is CASSQEVGAIDYGYTF. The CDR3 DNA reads TGCGCCAGCAGCCAAGAAGTAGGGGCGATAGACTATGGCTACACCTTC.

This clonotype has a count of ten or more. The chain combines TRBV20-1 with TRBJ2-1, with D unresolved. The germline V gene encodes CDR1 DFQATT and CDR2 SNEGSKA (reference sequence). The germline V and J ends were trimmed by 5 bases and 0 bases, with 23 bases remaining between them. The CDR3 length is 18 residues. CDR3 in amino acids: CSADPAPLQIPSYNEQFF. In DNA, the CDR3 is TGCAGTGCTGATCCGGCCCCCCTACAAATCCCCTCCTACAATGAGCAGTTCTTC.

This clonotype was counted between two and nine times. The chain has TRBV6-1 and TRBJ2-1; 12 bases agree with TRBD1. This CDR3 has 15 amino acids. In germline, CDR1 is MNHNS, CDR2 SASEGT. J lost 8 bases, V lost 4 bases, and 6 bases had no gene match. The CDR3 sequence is CASSVGQGARDEQFF. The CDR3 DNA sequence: TGTGCCAGCAGTGTGGGACAGGGGGCGCGGGATGAGCAGTTCTTC.

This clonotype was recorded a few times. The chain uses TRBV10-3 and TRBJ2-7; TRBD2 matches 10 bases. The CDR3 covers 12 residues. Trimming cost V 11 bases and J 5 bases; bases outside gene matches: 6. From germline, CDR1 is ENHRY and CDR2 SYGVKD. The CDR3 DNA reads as TGTGCCTCGACTAGCGGGTCAGACGAGCAGTACTTC. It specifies CASTSGSDEQYF.

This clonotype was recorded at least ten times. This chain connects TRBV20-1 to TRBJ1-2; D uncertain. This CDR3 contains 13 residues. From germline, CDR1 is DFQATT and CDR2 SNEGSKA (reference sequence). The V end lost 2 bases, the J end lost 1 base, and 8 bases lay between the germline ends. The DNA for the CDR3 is TGCAGTGCTAGACCCTTGGTTAACTATGGCTACACCTTC. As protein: CSARPLVNYGYTF.